The 20 T cell receptor beta chains reported below all come from one sample, sequenced in a study of cytomegalovirus exposure and HLA in healthy donors. The PCR ran on 60 Vbeta and 13 Jbeta primers. The data were produced by immunoSEQ multiplex PCR, yet TCRdb's version contains in-frame clones alone and is incomplete. The sample carries some 98,000 clones, around 68% recorded once. The specimen sequenced was PBMCs. Receptors were obtained from a man between 45 and 60 years old in good health and CMV-seronegative.

This sequence joins TRBV21-1 and TRBJ2-7; the D segment call TRBD2 is taken from the table without a DNA check. TRBV21-1 is shown as a pseudogene. This CDR3 has 16 amino acids. The CDR3 region is CASRLHQPRETYEQYF. CDR3 nucleotides: TGTGCCAGCAGGCTACACCAACCGAGGGAAACCTACGAGCAGTACTTC.

The chain couples TRBV5-8 to TRBJ2-3; 7 bases agree with TRBD2. V trimming: 7 bases; J trimming: 11 bases; junction bases outside the gene matches: 7. Germline CDR1 is SGHTS and CDR2 is YDEGEE. The CDR3 consists of 11 residues. The CDR3 sequence is CASLMGGGQYF. CDR3 bases: TGTGCCAGCTTAATGGGCGGGGGGCAGTATTTT.

This chain links TRBV20-1 with TRBJ2-1; unclear D gene. Between the trimmed V and J ends, which lost 8 bases and 4 bases, there was a span of 9 bases. Germline V gene data show CDR1 as DFQATT and CDR2 as SNEGSKA (reference sequence). This CDR3 has 11 amino acids. CDR3 protein: CSTRPYNEQFF. The DNA of the CDR3 is TGCAGTACCAGGCCGTACAATGAGCAGTTCTTC.

The chain uses TRBV27 and TRBJ1-5, with unresolved D. Between the trimmed V and J ends, which lost 10 bases and 0 bases, there was a span of 10 bases. This CDR3 region has 13 residues. Germline lookup yields CDR1 MNHEY and CDR2 SMNVEV (reference sequence). The CDR3, as DNA: TGTGCCACCGCAGGTTATAGCAATCAGCCCCAGCATTTT. It specifies CATAGYSNQPQHF.

The chain employs TRBV4-2 and TRBJ2-7, with D possibly matching TRBD2 (6 bases). Trimming stripped 3 bases from V and 2 bases from J, with 14 bases between. The CDR3 length is 15 residues. Germline V CDR1 and CDR2: LGHNA, YNFKEQ. CDR3 nucleotides: TGTGCCAGCAGCCATTTAGCGGATCCGACCTACGAGCAGTACTTC. It specifies CASSHLADPTYEQYF.

This clone was observed a handful of times. The genes are TRBV28 and TRBJ2-5, with no clear D. Trimming stripped 2 bases from V and 2 bases from J, with 9 bases between. CDR3 length: 14 residues. Germline lookup yields CDR1 MDHEN and CDR2 SYDVKM. DNA of the CDR3: TGTGCCAGCAGTTTAGGTACAGTTCAAGAGACCCAGTACTTC. Translated, it gives CASSLGTVQETQYF.

The chain employs TRBV6-1 and TRBJ1-4, with D perhaps TRBD1 (5 bases). V was clipped by 6 bases and J by 7 bases, with 12 bases between them. The germline gives CDR1 MNHNS, CDR2 SASEGT. The CDR3 extends over 13 amino acids. The CDR3 loop reads CASSDSYGEKLFF. Here the CDR3 DNA reads TGTGCCAGCAGCGACAGTTACGGTGAAAAACTGTTTTTT.

Sample share makes this clone medium-sized. V usage is TRBV7-9 and J usage is TRBJ2-2, with 7 bases matching TRBD1. This CDR3 is built from 13 residues. V was pared by 7 bases and J by 6 bases, with 5 bases of the junction left unmatched. CDR1 and CDR2 (germline): SEHNR, FQNEAQ (reference sequence). CDR3 protein: CASNEQGPGELFF. As DNA, the CDR3 is TGTGCCAGCAACGAACAGGGGCCCGGGGAGCTGTTTTTT. Drawing the rest from reference TRBV7-9 and TRBJ2-2, the complete variable domain is DTGVSQNPRHKITKRGQNVTFRCDPISEHNRLYWYRQTLGQGPEFLTYFQNEAQLEKSRLLSDRFSAERPKGSFSTLEIQRTEQGDSAMYLCASNEQGPGELFFGEGSRLTVL.

V usage is TRBV7-2 and J usage is TRBJ2-3; tentative D call: TRBD2 (7 bases). The CDR3 runs 14 residues. Germline V gene sequence: CDR1 SGHTA, CDR2 FQGNSA. V lost 3 bases to trimming and J lost 5 bases, with 12 bases between them. The CDR3 loop is CASSLGGPRDTQYF. The DNA for the CDR3 is TGTGCCAGCAGCTTGGGGGGGCCCCGAGATACGCAGTATTTT.

The DNA of the CDR3 is TGTGCCAGCAGCTTGTCCAGGGGTAGCAATGAGCAGTTCTTC. It yields the protein CASSLSRGSNEQFF. This sequence joins TRBV5-6 and TRBJ2-1; the D gene is possibly TRBD1 (6 bases). Trimming took off 1 base at V and 6 bases at J, with 11 bases between the two ends. Germline assignment: CDR1 SGHDT and CDR2 YYEEEE. The CDR3 totals 14 residues.

This clone was seen once. The chain links TRBV29-1 to TRBJ2-7, with D maybe TRBD2 (5 bases). The germline CDR1 and CDR2 sequences are SQVTM and ANQGSEA. The CDR3 runs to 12 residues. V was pared by 4 bases and J by 6 bases, with 13 bases between. The CDR3 region is CSVVGVPSEQYF. CDR3 sequence (DNA): TGCAGCGTTGTCGGGGTACCCTCCGAGCAGTACTTC.

This chain uses TRBV30 with TRBJ2-3; TRBD2 agrees at 7 bases. Germline V gene sequence: CDR1 GTSNPN, CDR2 SVGIG (reference sequence). The CDR3 contains 15 residues. Losses at the gene ends were 0 bases for V and 5 bases for J; bases not matched to a gene: 8. The CDR3 spells CAWSVGGGRVDTQYF. The CDR3 bases are TGTGCCTGGAGTGTTGGGGGAGGGAGAGTAGATACGCAGTATTTT.

V usage is TRBV4-1 and J usage is TRBJ1-5; TRBD1 might be the D (5 bases). Germline assignment: CDR1 MGHRA and CDR2 YSYEKL. Trimming removed 3 bases at V and 10 bases at J, with 19 bases between. The CDR3 runs 15 residues. In DNA, the CDR3 is TGCGCCAGCAGCCATACAAAGGGACTGGGAGTACCCCAGCATTTT. Translated: CASSHTKGLGVPQHF.

This chain links TRBV15 with TRBJ2-4, with 8 nucleotides matching TRBD2. This CDR3 region has 17 residues. Germline V gene data show CDR1 as LNHNV and CDR2 as YYDKDF (reference sequence). V lost 0 bases and J lost 2; bases outside the gene matches: 6. The CDR3 DNA sequence: TGTGCCACCAGCAGAGATCGTAGCGGGACTCCCAAAAACATTCAGTACTTC. Residues: CATSRDRSGTPKNIQYF.

The rearrangement links TRBV5-1 to TRBJ1-6; 7 bases line up with TRBD1. The junction had 1 base not matched to a gene; V was cut back by 0 bases and J by 7 bases. The CDR3 covers 14 residues. Germline CDR1 reads SGHRS; CDR2 reads YFSETQ. In DNA, the CDR3 is TGCGCCAGCAGCTTGGAGACAGGGAATTCACCCCTCCACTTT. This sequence encodes CASSLETGNSPLHF.

The rearrangement uses TRBV21-1 and TRBJ2-2; TRBD1, as called in the table, went unchecked against the DNA. TRBV21-1 is labeled a pseudogene. CDR3 length equals 16 residues. In nucleotides, the CDR3 is TGTGCCAGCAGCCTACAATCGACACTGAACACCGGGGAGCTGTTTTTT. It encodes CASSLQSTLNTGELFF.

The table lists this clone with a few counts. CDR3 nucleotide sequence: TGTGCCAGCAGCAAGATGGGACAGCCCCAAGAGACCCAGTACTTC. Translating it yields CASSKMGQPQETQYF. J is TRBJ2-5 and V is TRBV7-2; 7 bases are a match to TRBD1. CDR1 SGHTA and CDR2 FQGNSA come from the germline V gene. After removal of 5 bases from V and 1 base from J, the junction contained 7 bases not matched to a gene. This CDR3 has 15 residues.

The chain joins TRBV5-1 to TRBJ2-2, with TRBD2 matching 11 bases. The CDR3 has 16 residues. Germline CDR1 SGHRS, CDR2 YFSETQ. The ends lost 4 bases at V and 6 bases at J; junction bases unmatched: 8. The CDR3 nucleotides read TGCGCCAGCAGCCCCGAACTAGCGGGAGCTTCCGGGGAGCTGTTTTTT. Its protein product is CASSPELAGASGELFF. The full variable domain, with the rest looked up from reference TRBV5-1 and TRBJ2-2, is KAGVTQTPRYLIKTRGQQVTLSCSPISGHRSVSWYQQTPGQGLQFLFEYFSETQRNKGNFPGRFSGRQFSNSRSEMNVSTLELGDSALYLCASSPELAGASGELFFGEGSRLTVL.

CDR3: CASRTRTGGYNEQFF. The DNA of the CDR3 is TGTGCCAGCCGTACAAGAACCGGAGGCTACAATGAGCAGTTCTTC. The chain links TRBV27 to TRBJ2-1, with D tentatively TRBD2 (5 bases). The germline gives CDR1 MNHEY, CDR2 SMNVEV (reference sequence). Trimming pared 8 bases from V and 3 bases from J, leaving 17 bases between. The CDR3 has 15 residues.

The CDR3 reads CASSLEGTSNTGELFF. The CDR3 DNA reads TGCGCCAGCAGCTTGGAGGGGACTTCAAACACCGGGGAGCTGTTTTTT. V gene TRBV5-1 combines with J gene TRBJ2-2; D is perhaps TRBD2 (6 bases). The germline CDR1 and CDR2 sequences are SGHRS and YFSETQ. CDR3 length: 16 amino acids. V was pared by 0 bases and J by 2 bases, with 11 bases between. Based on the CDR3 plus reference TRBV5-1 and TRBJ2-2, the full variable domain is KAGVTQTPRYLIKTRGQQVTLSCSPISGHRSVSWYQQTPGQGLQFLFEYFSETQRNKGNFPGRFSGRQFSNSRSEMNVSTLELGDSALYLCASSLEGTSNTGELFFGEGSRLTVL.